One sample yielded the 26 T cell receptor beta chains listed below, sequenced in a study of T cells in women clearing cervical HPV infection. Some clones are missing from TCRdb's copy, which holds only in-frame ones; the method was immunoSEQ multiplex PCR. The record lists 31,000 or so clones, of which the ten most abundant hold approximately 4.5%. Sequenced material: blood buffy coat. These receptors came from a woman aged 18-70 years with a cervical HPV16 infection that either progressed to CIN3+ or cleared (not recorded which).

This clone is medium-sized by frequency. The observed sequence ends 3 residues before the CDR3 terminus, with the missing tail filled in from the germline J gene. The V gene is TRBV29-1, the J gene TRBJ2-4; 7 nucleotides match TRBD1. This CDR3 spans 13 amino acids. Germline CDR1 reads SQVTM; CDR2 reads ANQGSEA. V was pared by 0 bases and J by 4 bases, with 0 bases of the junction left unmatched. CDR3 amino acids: CSVEEGQKNIQYF. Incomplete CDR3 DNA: TGCAGCGTTGAAGAGGGACAGAAAAACATT.

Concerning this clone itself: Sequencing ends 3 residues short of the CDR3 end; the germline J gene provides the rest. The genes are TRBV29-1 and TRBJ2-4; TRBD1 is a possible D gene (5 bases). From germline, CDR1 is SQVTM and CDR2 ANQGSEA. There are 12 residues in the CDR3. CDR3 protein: CSGQGTNYGQYF. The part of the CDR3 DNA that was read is TGCAGCGGTCAGGGAACTAACTATGGT.

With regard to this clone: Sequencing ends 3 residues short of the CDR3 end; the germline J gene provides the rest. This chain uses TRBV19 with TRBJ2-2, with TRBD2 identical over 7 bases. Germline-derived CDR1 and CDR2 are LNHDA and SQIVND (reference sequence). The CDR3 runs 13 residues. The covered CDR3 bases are TGTGCCAGTAGTTACCTGGCGGGGGAAAAG. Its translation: CASSYLAGEK. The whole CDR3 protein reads CASSYLAGEKLFF.

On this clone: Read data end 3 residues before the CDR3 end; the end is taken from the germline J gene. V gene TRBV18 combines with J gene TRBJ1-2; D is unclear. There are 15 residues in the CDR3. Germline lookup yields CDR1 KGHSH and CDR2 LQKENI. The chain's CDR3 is CASSPGGSALDDYTF. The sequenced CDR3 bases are TGTGCCAGCTCACCAGGCGGGAGCGCTCTCGATGAC. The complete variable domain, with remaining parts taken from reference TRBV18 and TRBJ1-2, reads NAGVMQNPRHLVRRRGQEARLRCSPMKGHSHVYWYRQLPEEGLKFMVYLQKENIIDESGMPKERFSAEFPKEGPSILRIQQVVRGDSAAYFCASSPGGSALDDYTFGSGTRLTVV.

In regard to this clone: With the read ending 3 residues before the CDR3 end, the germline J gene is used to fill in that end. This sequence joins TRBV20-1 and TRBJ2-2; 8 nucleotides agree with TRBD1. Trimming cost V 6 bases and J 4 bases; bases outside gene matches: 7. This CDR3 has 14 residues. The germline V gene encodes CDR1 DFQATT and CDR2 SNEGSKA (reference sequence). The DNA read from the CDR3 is TGCAGTGCGGCAGGGGGCTGGGGCACCGGGGAG. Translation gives CSAAGGWGTGE. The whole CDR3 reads CSAAGGWGTGELFF.

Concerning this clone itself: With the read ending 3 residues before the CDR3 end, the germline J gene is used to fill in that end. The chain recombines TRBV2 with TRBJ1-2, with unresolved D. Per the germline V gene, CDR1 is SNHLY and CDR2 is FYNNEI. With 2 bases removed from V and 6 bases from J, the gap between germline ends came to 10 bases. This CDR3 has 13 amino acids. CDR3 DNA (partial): TGTGCCAGCAGTGAATACCCAGGCAATGGC. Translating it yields CASSEYPGNG. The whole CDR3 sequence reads CASSEYPGNGYTF.

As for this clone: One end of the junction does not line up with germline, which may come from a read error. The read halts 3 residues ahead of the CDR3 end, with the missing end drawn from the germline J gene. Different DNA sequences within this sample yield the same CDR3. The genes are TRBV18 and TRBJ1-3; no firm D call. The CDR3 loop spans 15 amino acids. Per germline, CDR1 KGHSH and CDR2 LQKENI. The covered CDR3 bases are TGTGCCAGCTCACCGGATCGGACTGCTGGAAACACA. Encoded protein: CASSPDRTAGNT. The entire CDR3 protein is CASSPDRTAGNTIYF.

This CDR3 is CSAGLGGAPGANVLFF. The sequenced CDR3 bases are TGCAGTGCTGGCCTAGGGGGGGCGCCCGGGGCCAACGTA. The chain employs TRBV20-1 and TRBJ1-4; D is possibly TRBD1 (6 bases). Coverage ceases 3 residues before the CDR3 finishes, and the germline J gene fills in the end. The CDR3 has 16 residues. CDR1 is DFQATT and CDR2 is SNEGSKA in the germline V gene (reference sequence).

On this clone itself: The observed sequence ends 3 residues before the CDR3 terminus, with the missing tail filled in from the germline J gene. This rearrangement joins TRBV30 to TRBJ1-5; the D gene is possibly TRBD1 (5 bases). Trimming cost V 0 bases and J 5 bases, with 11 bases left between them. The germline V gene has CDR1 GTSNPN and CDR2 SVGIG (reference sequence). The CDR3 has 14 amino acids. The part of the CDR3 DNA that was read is TGTGCCTGGAGTGTGGCAGGGTCTTATCAGCCC. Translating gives CAWSVAGSYQP. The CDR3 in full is CAWSVAGSYQPQHF.

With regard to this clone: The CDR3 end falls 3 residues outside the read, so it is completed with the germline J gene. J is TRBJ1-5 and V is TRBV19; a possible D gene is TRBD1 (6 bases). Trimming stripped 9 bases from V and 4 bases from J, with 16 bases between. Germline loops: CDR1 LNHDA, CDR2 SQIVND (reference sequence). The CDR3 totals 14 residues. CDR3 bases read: TGTGCCAGCACCTCCGGGACACAGAATCAGCCC. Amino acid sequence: CASTSGTQNQP. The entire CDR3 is CASTSGTQNQPQHF. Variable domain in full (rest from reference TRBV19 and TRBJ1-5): DGGITQSPKYLFRKEGQNVTLSCEQNLNHDAMYWYRQDPGQGLRLIYYSQIVNDFQKGDIAEGYSVSREKKESFPLTVTSAQKNPTAFYLCASTSGTQNQPQHFGDGTRLSIL.

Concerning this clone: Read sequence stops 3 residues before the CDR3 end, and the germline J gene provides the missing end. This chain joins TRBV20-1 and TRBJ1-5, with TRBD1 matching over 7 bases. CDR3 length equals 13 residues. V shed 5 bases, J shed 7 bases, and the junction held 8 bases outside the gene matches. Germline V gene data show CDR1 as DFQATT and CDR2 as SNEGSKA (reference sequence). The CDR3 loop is CSAVTGVGQPQHF. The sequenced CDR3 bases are TGCAGTGCTGTAACAGGGGTCGGCCAGCCC.

CDR3 region: CASSFDRWGTQYF. The sequenced CDR3 bases are TGTGCCAGTAGTTTCGACAGGTGGGGGACC. The J gene is TRBJ2-5, the V gene TRBV19, with D perhaps TRBD1 (6 bases). The read terminates 3 residues ahead of where the CDR3 ends, so the germline J gene completes it. The germline CDR1 and CDR2 sequences are LNHDA and SQIVND (reference sequence). The CDR3 is 13 amino acids. V dropped 5 bases and J dropped 7 bases, with 14 bases sitting between them.

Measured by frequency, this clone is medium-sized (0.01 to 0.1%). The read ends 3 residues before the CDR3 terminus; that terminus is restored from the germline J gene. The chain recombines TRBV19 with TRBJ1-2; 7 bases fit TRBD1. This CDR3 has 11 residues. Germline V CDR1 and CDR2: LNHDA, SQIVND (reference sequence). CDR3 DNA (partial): TGTGCCAGTAGCGACAGGGTCCGC. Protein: CASSDRVR. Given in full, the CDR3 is CASSDRVRYTF. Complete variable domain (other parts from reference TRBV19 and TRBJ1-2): DGGITQSPKYLFRKEGQNVTLSCEQNLNHDAMYWYRQDPGQGLRLIYYSQIVNDFQKGDIAEGYSVSREKKESFPLTVTSAQKNPTAFYLCASSDRVRYTFGSGTRLTVV.

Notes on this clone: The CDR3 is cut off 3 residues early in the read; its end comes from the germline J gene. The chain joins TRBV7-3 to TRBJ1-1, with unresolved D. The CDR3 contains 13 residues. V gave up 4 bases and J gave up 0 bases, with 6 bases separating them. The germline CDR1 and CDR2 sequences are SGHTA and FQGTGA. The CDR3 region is CASSSQMNTEAFF. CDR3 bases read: TGTGCCAGCAGCTCACAGATGAACACTGAA.

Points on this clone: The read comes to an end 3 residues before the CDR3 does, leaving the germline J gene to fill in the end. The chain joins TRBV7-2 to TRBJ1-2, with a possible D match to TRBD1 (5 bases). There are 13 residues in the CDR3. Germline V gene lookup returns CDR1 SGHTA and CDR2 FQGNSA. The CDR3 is CASSVAGGGDYTF. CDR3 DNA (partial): TGTGCCAGCTCCGTGGCGGGGGGAGGTGAC.

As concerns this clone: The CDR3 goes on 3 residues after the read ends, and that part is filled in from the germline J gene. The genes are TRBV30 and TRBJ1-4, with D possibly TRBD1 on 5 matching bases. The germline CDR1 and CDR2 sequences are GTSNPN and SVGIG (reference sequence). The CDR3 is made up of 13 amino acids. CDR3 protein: CAWRESGNSPLFF. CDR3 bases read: TGTGCCTGGAGAGAGTCAGGGAATTCACCA.

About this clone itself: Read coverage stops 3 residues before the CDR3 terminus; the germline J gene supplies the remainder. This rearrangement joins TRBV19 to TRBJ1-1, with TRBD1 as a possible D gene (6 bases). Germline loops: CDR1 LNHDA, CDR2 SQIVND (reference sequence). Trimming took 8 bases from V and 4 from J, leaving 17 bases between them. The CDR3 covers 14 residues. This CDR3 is CASYPTGRGTEAFF. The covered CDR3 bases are TGTGCCAGTTACCCCACCGGCAGGGGCACTGAA.

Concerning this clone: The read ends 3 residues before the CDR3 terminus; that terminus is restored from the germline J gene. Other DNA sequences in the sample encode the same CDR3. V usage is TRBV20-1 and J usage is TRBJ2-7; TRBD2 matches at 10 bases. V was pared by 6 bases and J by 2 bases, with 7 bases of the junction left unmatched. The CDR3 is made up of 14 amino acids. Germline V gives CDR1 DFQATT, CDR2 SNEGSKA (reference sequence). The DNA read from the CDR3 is TGCAGTGCCTCCCTAGCGGGAGAAGCCTACGAG. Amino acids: CSASLAGEAYE. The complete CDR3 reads CSASLAGEAYEQYF.

The part of the CDR3 DNA that was read is TGTGCCAGTAGTATCGGACAGGGGGCAAATCAGCCC. Translation gives CASSIGQGANQP. The whole CDR3 sequence reads CASSIGQGANQPQHF. The rearrangement links TRBV19 to TRBJ1-5, with 11 bases matching TRBD1. Sequencing ends 3 residues short of the CDR3 end; the germline J gene provides the rest. The CDR3 is 15 amino acids. Unmatched junction bases numbered 2, after V lost 3 bases and J lost 4 bases. CDR1 and CDR2 (germline): LNHDA, SQIVND (reference sequence).

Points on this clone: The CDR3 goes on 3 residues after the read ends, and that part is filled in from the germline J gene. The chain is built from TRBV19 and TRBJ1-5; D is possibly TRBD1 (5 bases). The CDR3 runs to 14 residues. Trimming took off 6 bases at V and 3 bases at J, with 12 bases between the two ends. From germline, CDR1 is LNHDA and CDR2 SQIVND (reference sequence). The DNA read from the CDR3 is TGTGCCAGTAGGGCACGGGGGAACAATCAGCCC. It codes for CASRARGNNQP. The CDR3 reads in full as CASRARGNNQPQHF.

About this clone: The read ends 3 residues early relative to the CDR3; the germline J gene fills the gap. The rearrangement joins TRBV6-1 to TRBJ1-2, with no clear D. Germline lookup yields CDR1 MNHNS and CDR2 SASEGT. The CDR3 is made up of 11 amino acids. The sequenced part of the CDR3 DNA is TGTGCCAGCAGTGTCCACTACGAC. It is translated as CASSVHYD. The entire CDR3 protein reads CASSVHYDYTF.

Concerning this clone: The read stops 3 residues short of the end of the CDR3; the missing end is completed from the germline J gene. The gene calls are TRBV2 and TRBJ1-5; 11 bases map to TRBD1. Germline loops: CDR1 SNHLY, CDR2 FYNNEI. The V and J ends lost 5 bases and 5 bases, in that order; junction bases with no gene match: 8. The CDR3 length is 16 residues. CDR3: CASSHRTGGRDQPQHF. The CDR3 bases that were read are TGTGCCAGCAGTCACAGGACAGGGGGCAGGGATCAGCCC. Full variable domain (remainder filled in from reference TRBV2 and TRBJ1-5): EPEVTQTPSHQVTQMGQEVILRCVPISNHLYFYWYRQILGQKVEFLVSFYNNEISEKSEIFDDQFSVERPDGSNFTLKIRSTKLEDSAMYFCASSHRTGGRDQPQHFGDGTRLSIL.

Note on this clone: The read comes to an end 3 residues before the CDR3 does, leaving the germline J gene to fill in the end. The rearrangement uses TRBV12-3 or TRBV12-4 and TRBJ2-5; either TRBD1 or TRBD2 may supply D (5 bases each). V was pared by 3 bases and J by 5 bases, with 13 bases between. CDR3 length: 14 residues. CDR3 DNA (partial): TGTGCCAGCAGTTTGAGGGGAATGAGGGAGACC. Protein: CASSLRGMRET. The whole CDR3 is CASSLRGMRETQYF.

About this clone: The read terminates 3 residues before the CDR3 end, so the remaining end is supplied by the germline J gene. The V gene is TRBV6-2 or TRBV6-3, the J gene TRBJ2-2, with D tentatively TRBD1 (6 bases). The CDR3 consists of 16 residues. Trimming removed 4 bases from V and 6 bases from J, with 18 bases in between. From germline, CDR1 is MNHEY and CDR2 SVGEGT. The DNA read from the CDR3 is TGTGCCAGCAGTTCTACTCAGGGGAGAGGGGCCGGGGAG. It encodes CASSSTQGRGAGE. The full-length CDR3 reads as CASSSTQGRGAGELFF.

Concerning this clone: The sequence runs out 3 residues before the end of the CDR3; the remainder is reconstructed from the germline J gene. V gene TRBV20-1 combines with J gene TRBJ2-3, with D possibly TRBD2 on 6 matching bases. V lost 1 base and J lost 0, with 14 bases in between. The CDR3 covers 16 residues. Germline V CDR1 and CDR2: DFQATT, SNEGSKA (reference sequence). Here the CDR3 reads CSARVGYRGSTDTQYF. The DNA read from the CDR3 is TGCAGTGCTAGAGTAGGGTACCGGGGGAGCACAGATACG.

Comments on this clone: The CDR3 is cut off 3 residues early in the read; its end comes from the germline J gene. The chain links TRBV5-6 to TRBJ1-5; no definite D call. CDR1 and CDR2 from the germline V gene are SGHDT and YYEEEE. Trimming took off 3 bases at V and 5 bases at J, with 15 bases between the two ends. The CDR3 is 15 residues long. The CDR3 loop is CASSSRWVGDQPQHF. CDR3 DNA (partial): TGTGCCAGCAGCTCACGGTGGGTCGGGGATCAGCCC.